This T cell receptor beta chain was found in a study of shared clonotypes between healthy human individuals. Background on the study: Donors had three CD4 naive, three CD4 memory, two CD8 naive and one CD8 memory plate apiece. Study observations and caveats: Clonotype sharing across donors was expected to vary with sequencing depth.

Profiling relied on immunoSEQ multiplex PCR, and the TCRdb table lists in-frame clones only, not all of them. In the table there are about 320,000 clones, roughly 84% of which are singletons. V was clipped by 2 bases and J by 4 bases, with 10 bases between them. Per germline, CDR1 SEHNR and CDR2 FQNEAQ (reference sequence). This CDR3 contains 14 residues. Comments on this clone: What it recognizes is unknown.

Sequenced input: memory CD8+ T cells sorted from blood. Indicated subset: CD45RO+ cells pooled with CCR7-negative TemRA cells. This clonotype was sampled from a man younger than 30 in good health. The V call is TRBV7-9, the J call TRBJ2-3; no reliable D call. CDR3 nucleotide sequence: TGTGCCAGCAGCTTAATCCTTCTGCCAGATACGCAGTATTTT. It is translated as CASSLILLPDTQYF.